This T cell receptor (beta chain) was sequenced for a study of cytomegalovirus exposure and HLA in healthy donors. About this clone itself: Antigen specificity is unknown.

Germline V gene lookup returns CDR1 MNHEY and CDR2 SMNVEV (reference sequence). Deletions cut 6 bases from V and 3 bases from J, with 12 bases between. This CDR3 comprises 15 residues. Study-level results: The study dropped some indistinguishable V segments, TRBV6-2 and TRBV6-3 among them.

Use of 60 Vbeta and 13 Jbeta primers characterized the PCR. This table comes from immunoSEQ multiplex PCR, and its TCRdb copy is limited to in-frame clones, with some not included. Among 160,000 or so clones listed, around three quarters were seen once. The chain carries TRBV27 and TRBJ1-6; unclear D gene. The receptor's source is a man aged 45 to 65 in good health and CMV-seropositive. Material for sequencing was PBMCs. CDR3 residues: CASSGEGGYNSPLHF. DNA of the CDR3: TGTGCCAGCAGCGGGGAGGGAGGCTATAATTCACCCCTCCACTTT.